What follows describes a single T cell receptor (beta chain). Its target is not known. Noted time point: week 11, during vaccination. The study gave 300 ug of mutant IDH1 20-mer peptide per vaccine dose, with topical imiquimod. Donor diagnoses consisted of new WHO grade 3 or 4 IDH1-mutant, ATRX-lost astrocytomas. Per germline, CDR1 SEHNR and CDR2 FQNEAQ (reference sequence). The length of the CDR3 is 15 residues. The V and J ends lost 2 bases and 1 base, in that order; junction bases with no gene match: 4. This record belongs to a study of a mutant IDH1 vaccine in newly diagnosed glioma. On the study more broadly: Earlier therapy was either radiotherapy, temozolomide, or both, and most got both.

Findings of the study overall: A vaccine-induced immune response developed in roughly 93% of the patients.

This table comes from immunoSEQ multiplex PCR, and its TCRdb copy is limited to in-frame clones, with some not included. The table shows tens of thousands of clones, with around 70% occurring only once. Sample: peripheral blood mononuclear cells (PBMCs), taken from a glioma patient whose treatment included an IDH1 peptide vaccine. The receptor comes from a man aged 18 to 30 with glioma. Some clones in this sample may be carry-over from other donors' samples. This chain connects TRBV7-9 to TRBJ2-7; 8 bases are shared with TRBD1. CDR3 in amino acids: CASSLLTGGSYEQYF. CDR3 DNA sequence: TGTGCCAGCAGCTTACTTACAGGGGGATCCTACGAGCAGTACTTC.